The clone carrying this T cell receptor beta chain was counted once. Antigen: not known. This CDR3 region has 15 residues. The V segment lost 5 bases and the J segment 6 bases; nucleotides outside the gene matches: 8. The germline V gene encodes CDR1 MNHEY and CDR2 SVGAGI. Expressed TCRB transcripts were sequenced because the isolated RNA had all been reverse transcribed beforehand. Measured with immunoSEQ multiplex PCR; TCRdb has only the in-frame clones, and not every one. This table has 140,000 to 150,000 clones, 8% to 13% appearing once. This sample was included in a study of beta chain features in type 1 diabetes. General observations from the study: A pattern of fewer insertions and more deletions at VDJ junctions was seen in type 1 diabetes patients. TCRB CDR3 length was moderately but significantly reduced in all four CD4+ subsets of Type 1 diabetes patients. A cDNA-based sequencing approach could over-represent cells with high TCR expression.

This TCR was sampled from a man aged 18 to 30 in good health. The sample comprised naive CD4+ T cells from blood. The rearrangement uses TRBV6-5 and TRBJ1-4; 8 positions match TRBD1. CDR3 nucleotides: TGTGCCAGCAGTCCGGGGACAGGCGGAGATGAAAAACTGTTTTTT. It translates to CASSPGTGGDEKLFF.